These T cell receptor beta chains were read from a single sample in a study of blood T cells in healthy people across ages. TCRdb re-called the 5' RACE reads with MiXCR, one entry per CDR3 protein. The sample has 850,000 to 1,100,000 distinct CDR3 sequences, 35% to 45% seen once. The sequenced sample consisted of blood. These receptors came from a man in his late teens or twenties in good health. Each CDR3 is given with its conserved first and last residue. D genes are given only for firm matches. Size is omitted from some rows. Given values are once, few, many or a class for expanded clones.

size	D	J	V	CDR3	DNA
many	TRBD2	TRBJ2-1	TRBV7-2	CASSRGLAGSPYNEQFF	TGTGCCAGCAGTCGTGGACTAGCGGGGTCCCCCTACAATGAGCAGTTCTTC
NA	TRBD1	TRBJ2-4	TRBV24-1	CATSTPGQGNIQYF	TGTGCCACCAGTACTCCGGGACAGGGAAACATTCAGTACTTC
few	NA	TRBJ2-3	TRBV9	CASSVAGGQSTDTQYF	TGTGCCAGCAGCGTAGCGGGGGGCCAGAGCACAGATACGCAGTATTTT
NA	TRBD1	TRBJ2-7	TRBV30	CAWGQGNNEQYF	TGTGCCTGGGGACAGGGTAATAATGAGCAGTACTTC
NA	NA	TRBJ2-7	TRBV6-2/TRBV6-3	CASSRDTSYYEQYF	TGTGCCAGCAGTCGTGACACTTCCTATTACGAGCAGTACTTC
few	TRBD1	TRBJ1-2	TRBV15	CATSRDFDRGDTNYGYTF	TGTGCCACCAGCAGAGATTTCGACAGGGGGGACACTAACTATGGCTACACCTTC
few	TRBD2	TRBJ2-5	TRBV9	CASSVAGGAETQYF	TGTGCCAGCAGCGTAGCGGGGGGAGCAGAGACCCAGTACTTC
NA	TRBD1	TRBJ2-1	TRBV27	CASSLSRTGSIYNEQFF	TGTGCCAGCAGTTTATCCCGGACAGGGTCTATCTACAATGAGCAGTTCTTC
NA	NA	TRBJ2-7	TRBV10-3	CAISIGQVYEQYF	TGTGCCATCAGTATCGGACAAGTCTACGAGCAGTACTTC
NA	NA	TRBJ1-2	TRBV19	CASGWAALEADMGYTF	TGTGCCAGTGGCTGGGCGGCTTTGGAGGCTGATATGGGCTACACCTTC
many	NA	TRBJ1-2	TRBV12-3/TRBV12-4	CASSRTIYGYTF	TGTGCCAGCAGTCGGACGATCTATGGCTACACCTTC
NA	NA	TRBJ2-5	TRBV20-1	CSAREVYQETQYF	TGCAGTGCTAGAGAGGTGTACCAAGAGACCCAGTACTTC
many	TRBD2	TRBJ2-3	TRBV4-3	CASSQDPTGGAQYF	TGCGCCAGCAGCCAAGATCCCACGGGAGGTGCGCAGTATTTT
few	TRBD1	TRBJ1-2	TRBV3-1	CASIGGGDRGSYGYTF	TGTGCCAGCATCGGCGGAGGGGACAGGGGGTCCTATGGCTACACCTTC
NA	NA	TRBJ1-3	TRBV7-2	CASSLGVGSGNTIYF	TGTGCCAGCAGCTTAGGGGTTGGCTCTGGAAACACCATATATTTT
NA	TRBD2	TRBJ2-3	TRBV4-2	CASSQQTSGGPPFTDTQYF	TGTGCCAGCAGCCAACAGACTAGCGGGGGCCCCCCTTTCACAGATACGCAGTATTTT
few	NA	TRBJ1-5	TRBV28	CASSLDSTPQHF	TGTGCCAGCAGCCTCGACTCGACGCCCCAGCATTTT
NA	NA	TRBJ2-3	TRBV4-2	CASSQRPRLAGARQSDTQYF	TGTGCCAGCAGCCAAAGGCCTCGGCTTGCGGGGGCACGGCAATCTGATACGCAGTATTTT
NA	TRBD1	TRBJ1-2	TRBV5-1	CASSSILDRGGYTF	TGCGCCAGCAGCTCAATTTTGGACAGGGGCGGCTACACCTTC
few	NA	TRBJ1-2	TRBV4-3	CASSQESRENYGYTF	TGCGCCAGCAGCCAAGAAAGCAGGGAGAACTATGGCTACACCTTC
many	TRBD2	TRBJ2-7	TRBV12-3/TRBV12-4	CASKSGGGNYEQYF	TGTGCCAGCAAGTCCGGGGGAGGGAACTACGAGCAGTACTTC
NA	TRBD2	TRBJ2-1	TRBV6-5	CASSRLLAGGHSEQFF	TGTGCCAGCAGTAGACTTCTGGCGGGGGGGCATAGTGAGCAGTTCTTC
NA	NA	TRBJ2-1	TRBV7-9	CASRTNYGSSYNEQFF	TGTGCCAGCAGGACAAATTACGGTAGCTCCTACAATGAGCAGTTCTTC
NA	NA	TRBJ1-2	TRBV5-1	CASSPGSPNYGYTF	TGCGCCAGCAGCCCCGGGAGTCCAAACTATGGCTACACCTTC
few	NA	TRBJ2-1	TRBV4-3	CASSESIRVSNEQFF	TGCGCCAGCAGCGAAAGTATTCGGGTTAGCAATGAGCAGTTCTTC
NA	NA	TRBJ2-1	TRBV7-2	CASSPRVVNEQFF	TGTGCCAGCAGCCCGAGGGTAGTGAATGAGCAGTTCTTC
NA	NA	TRBJ2-5	TRBV7-9	CASSHPLTAQETQYF	TGTGCCAGCAGCCACCCCTTGACAGCTCAAGAGACCCAGTACTTC
few	NA	TRBJ2-1	TRBV5-5	CASRIDGGSYNEQFF	TGTGCCAGCAGGATCGACGGGGGCTCCTACAATGAGCAGTTCTTC
NA	NA	TRBJ2-3	TRBV12-3/TRBV12-4	CASSLRGSGADTQYF	TGTGCCAGCAGTTTACGGGGCTCTGGGGCAGATACGCAGTATTTT
few	NA	TRBJ2-4	TRBV20-1	CSAQRVTAKNIQYF	TGCAGTGCCCAGAGGGTTACGGCCAAAAACATTCAGTACTTC
NA	NA	TRBJ1-1	TRBV4-3	CASSQDPGATEAFF	TGCGCCAGCAGCCAAGATCCAGGGGCCACTGAAGCTTTCTTT
NA	TRBD1	TRBJ2-3	TRBV28	CASSFSGTGFSTDTQYF	TGTGCCAGCAGTTTCTCCGGGACAGGGTTTTCCACAGATACGCAGTATTTT
NA	NA	TRBJ1-1	TRBV20-1	CSATEPRTEAFF	TGCAGTGCAACAGAACCGAGGACTGAAGCTTTCTTT
few	TRBD1	TRBJ1-5	TRBV20-1	CSARSGTGSYQPQHF	TGCAGTGCTAGATCGGGGACAGGGAGCTATCAGCCCCAGCATTTT
many	TRBD1	TRBJ1-2	TRBV20-1	CSARDPWTGPNYGYTF	TGCAGTGCTAGAGATCCTTGGACAGGACCAAACTATGGCTACACCTTC
NA	NA	TRBJ1-6	TRBV7-9	CASSLDQSTNSPLHF	TGTGCCAGCAGCTTAGATCAGTCAACCAATTCACCCCTCCACTTT
few	TRBD2	TRBJ2-1	TRBV7-6	CASSNSGRNEQFF	TGTGCCAGCAGCAATAGCGGGCGAAATGAGCAGTTCTTC